This TCR beta chain was observed in a study of cytomegalovirus exposure and HLA in healthy donors. At the level of the study: Per a later analysis, the approximately 620 first-cohort and over 90 validation repertoires shared one platform.

Libraries were prepared by immunoSEQ multiplex PCR; TCRdb keeps only in-frame clonotypes and omits some of them. The table shows approximately 160,000 clones, with roughly 89% occurring only once. Sequenced material: PBMCs. The sequence came from a woman aged 18-35 years in good health and CMV-seropositive.

The CDR3 DNA reads TGTGCCAGCAGCTTAGGGAGGTTGGAAGCTTTCTTT. Amino acids: CASSLGRLEAFF. V gene TRBV11-3 combines with J gene TRBJ1-1; D gene ambiguous. CDR3 size: 12 residues. V gave up 1 base and J gave up 8 bases, with 8 bases separating them. Germline-derived CDR1 and CDR2 are SGHNT and YENEEA.